This T cell receptor (beta chain) was obtained from a study of blood T cell repertoires in COVID-19. Study background: The study drew acute and convalescent COVID-19 samples from the United States, Italy and Spain. The analysed material was cDNA or gDNA that came from T cells, B-cell-depleted T cells, or PBMCs.

TCRdb's table, derived via immunoSEQ multiplex PCR, lists solely in-frame clones and lacks some. Of about 49,000 clones in the sample, around 84% were seen once. This clone was counted once. Germline lookup yields CDR1 MNHEY and CDR2 SMNVEV (reference sequence). Losses at the gene ends were 5 bases for V and 6 bases for J; bases not matched to a gene: 10. The CDR3 runs 15 residues. Sequencing was done on a sample of peripheral blood. The receptor was derived from a middle-aged man with acute or convalescent COVID-19. V gene TRBV27 combines with J gene TRBJ2-7, with 10 bases aligning to TRBD1. CDR3 bases: TGTGCCAGCAGTAGATCAGACAGGGGGCATCGCGAGCAGTACTTC. This gives the protein CASSRSDRGHREQYF.